What follows are 27 T cell receptor beta chains derived from one specimen sequenced in a study of human T cells and chemical hapten exposure. Time point noted: pre-sensitization, week 0. Treatment noted: therapeutic diphenylcyclopropenone sensitization with weekly scalp DPC. Using its own MiXCR run on the RACE reads, TCRdb lists one record per CDR3 protein. The data show 45,000 to 65,000 distinct CDR3 sequences, with roughly 10% seen just once and 8% to 10% held by the top ten. The sequences come from whole blood, collected in connection with sensitization to the hapten diphenylcyclopropenone (DPC). The receptor source for this set is a man aged 35-49 years with alopecia areata. Some clones in this sample may be carry-over from other donors' samples.

The sample holds a few counts of this clonotype. This chain joins TRBV3-1 and TRBJ2-3; D possibly matches TRBD1 or TRBD2 (5 bases each). V was cut by 3 bases and J by 2 bases, with 15 bases left in between. The CDR3 totals 16 residues. CDR1 and CDR2 from the germline V gene are LGHDT and YNNKEL (reference sequence). CDR3 amino acids: CASSHGAGEATDTQYF. In DNA, the CDR3 is TGTGCCAGCAGCCACGGGGCGGGTGAAGCCACAGATACGCAGTATTTT.

This clonotype was counted many times. V and J are TRBV11-2 and TRBJ2-5, with 7 bases matching TRBD1. Germline V gene lookup returns CDR1 SGHAT and CDR2 FQNNGV. J lost 2 bases, V lost 5 bases, and 5 bases had no gene match. The CDR3 covers 14 residues. CDR3 bases: TGTGCCAGCAGCAGGGGACAGCTACAAGAGACCCAGTACTTC. Amino acids: CASSRGQLQETQYF.

The CDR3 protein is CASSWEGEQFF. The CDR3 DNA sequence: TGTGCCAGCAGCTGGGAGGGTGAGCAGTTCTTC. The rearrangement joins TRBV7-9 to TRBJ2-1; the match to TRBD2 covers 7 bases. CDR3 length: 11 amino acids. CDR1 is SEHNR and CDR2 is FQNEAQ in the germline V gene (reference sequence). With 4 bases clipped from V and 9 bases from J, the junction kept 0 bases outside the gene matches.

This clonotype was detected a few times. The rearrangement uses TRBV28 and TRBJ2-7; D not certain. Trimming stripped 5 bases from V and 2 bases from J, with 7 bases between. The germline CDR1 and CDR2 sequences are MDHEN and SYDVKM. The CDR3 has 12 amino acids. The CDR3 DNA is TGTGCCAGCAGTCGCGCCGCCTACGAGCAGTACTTC. Protein: CASSRAAYEQYF.

This clonotype turned up a few times. This CDR3 is CASSASSGPQETQYF. The CDR3 DNA reads as TGTGCCAGCAGCGCTTCTAGCGGGCCCCAAGAGACCCAGTACTTC. The chain recombines TRBV9 with TRBJ2-5, with 8 nucleotides matching TRBD2. Germline CDR1 reads SGDLS; CDR2 reads YYNGEE. This CDR3 contains 15 residues. Trimming cost V 3 bases and J 1 base; bases outside gene matches: 5.

This clonotype was counted only a few times. The V and J genes are TRBV6-1 and TRBJ2-2; TRBD2 matches at 8 bases. The germline V gene has CDR1 MNHNS and CDR2 SASEGT. The CDR3 has 18 residues. V was clipped by 5 bases and J by 3 bases; unmatched bases: 14. CDR3 amino acids: CASSPRLAGGTYTGELFF. CDR3 nucleotides: TGTGCCAGCAGTCCCCGCCTCGCGGGAGGAACATACACCGGGGAGCTGTTTTTT.

This clonotype was recorded a few times. V gene TRBV6-2 or TRBV6-3 combines with J gene TRBJ2-3; D ambiguous. The CDR3 totals 16 residues. V was shortened by 5 bases and J by 1 base, with 16 bases between the two germline ends. In germline, CDR1 is MNHEY, CDR2 SVGEGT. DNA of the CDR3: TGTGCCAGCAGTCATCCTGACCGGGTCGGCACAGATACGCAGTATTTT. Translation gives CASSHPDRVGTDTQYF.

The rearrangement links TRBV5-1 to TRBJ2-1; the D is unclear. Germline lookup yields CDR1 SGHRS and CDR2 YFSETQ. This CDR3 is built from 13 residues. The ends were cut back, 3 bases at V and 2 bases at J, with 6 bases in the middle. The CDR3 reads CASSSAPYNEQFF. Written as DNA, the CDR3 is TGCGCCAGCAGCTCGGCCCCCTACAATGAGCAGTTCTTC.

This clonotype has just a few counts. This chain joins TRBV6-5 and TRBJ2-5, with a weak D call TRBD1 (5 bases). This CDR3 is built from 14 residues. Germline loops: CDR1 MNHEY, CDR2 SVGAGI. V lost 5 bases, J lost 0 bases, and 10 bases lay in between. The CDR3 loop reads CASSRTGYQETQYF. In DNA form, the CDR3 reads TGTGCCAGCAGTCGCACAGGCTACCAAGAGACCCAGTACTTC.

V gene TRBV11-2 combines with J gene TRBJ2-5; D unclear. The germline gives CDR1 SGHAT, CDR2 FQNNGV. CDR3 length equals 13 residues. V shed 3 bases and J shed 5 bases, with 10 bases lying between them. CDR3 residues: CASSFSAAETQYF. Here the CDR3 DNA reads TGTGCCAGCAGCTTCTCGGCGGCGGAGACCCAGTACTTC.

This clonotype was counted ten times or more. The genes are TRBV28 and TRBJ1-2; D is ambiguous. V lost 4 bases to trimming and J lost 4 bases, with 7 bases between them. The CDR3 is 12 residues long. CDR1 and CDR2 from the germline V gene are MDHEN and SYDVKM. Written as DNA, the CDR3 is TGTGCCAGCAGTTCTCAGAGCTATGGCTACACCTTC. It translates to CASSSQSYGYTF.

The gene calls are TRBV18 and TRBJ2-5; TRBD1 matches 7 bases. The length of the CDR3 is 14 residues. Per the germline V gene, CDR1 is KGHSH and CDR2 is LQKENI. V gave up 4 bases and J gave up 3 bases; unmatched junction bases: 5. Written as DNA, the CDR3 is TGTGCCAGCTCACGTGGGACAGCAGAAGAGACCCAGTACTTC. Translated, it gives CASSRGTAEETQYF. Full variable domain (remainder filled in from reference TRBV18 and TRBJ2-5): NAGVMQNPRHLVRRRGQEARLRCSPMKGHSHVYWYRQLPEEGLKFMVYLQKENIIDESGMPKERFSAEFPKEGPSILRIQQVVRGDSAAYFCASSRGTAEETQYFGPGTRLLVL.

The sample holds many counts of this clonotype. The V and J genes are TRBV6-2 or TRBV6-3 and TRBJ1-5; D might be TRBD1 (5 bases). The CDR3 is 16 residues long. V was pared by 3 bases and J by 2 bases, with 14 bases between. Germline values: CDR1 MNHEY, CDR2 SVGEGT. CDR3 amino acids: CASSYWGSKRNQPQHF. In DNA, the CDR3 is TGTGCCAGCAGTTATTGGGGCAGTAAGCGCAATCAGCCCCAGCATTTT.

This clonotype was counted at least ten times. The genes are TRBV6-6 and TRBJ2-3; 13 bases map to TRBD2. This CDR3 is built from 15 residues. The germline V gene has CDR1 MNHNY and CDR2 SVGAGI (reference sequence). The J segment lost 2 bases and the V segment lost 6 bases, leaving 2 bases of the junction unmatched. CDR3 amino acids: CASRGLAGATDTQYF. The CDR3 DNA follows: TGTGCCAGCAGAGGACTAGCGGGAGCCACAGATACGCAGTATTTT.

This clonotype turned up a few times. This sequence joins TRBV6-5 and TRBJ1-5; a weak D match, TRBD1 (6 bases). Germline-derived CDR1 and CDR2 are MNHEY and SVGAGI. Trimming shortened V by 4 bases and J by 7 bases, and 17 bases separated the two germline ends. CDR3 length equals 15 residues. The CDR3 loop reads CASSSRGSGVQPQHF. In nucleotides, the CDR3 is TGTGCCAGCAGTTCGCGGGGCTCAGGGGTGCAGCCCCAGCATTTT.

This clonotype was detected many times. The chain combines TRBV24-1 with TRBJ1-2; D is uncertain. The V gene's germline CDR1 is KGHDR and CDR2 SFDVKD. V shed 5 bases and J shed 3 bases, with 12 bases lying between them. CDR3 length: 14 residues. The CDR3 protein is CATSAVGMDYGYTF. The CDR3 DNA follows: TGTGCCACCAGTGCCGTGGGAATGGACTATGGCTACACCTTC.

This clonotype was seen a few times. The chain carries TRBV28 and TRBJ1-2; TRBD1 matches 8 bases. Germline V gene sequence: CDR1 MDHEN, CDR2 SYDVKM. The CDR3 covers 14 residues. V shed 2 bases and J 5 bases; nucleotides not matched to a gene: 4. In DNA form, the CDR3 reads TGTGCCAGCAGTTTAGACAGGGGCCAATATGGCTACACCTTC. Translating gives CASSLDRGQYGYTF.

The V and J genes are TRBV29-1 and TRBJ2-7; D may be TRBD1 (6 bases). The CDR3 consists of 13 residues. V was pared by 7 bases and J by 7 bases, with 20 bases between. Germline V gives CDR1 SQVTM, CDR2 ANQGSEA. The CDR3 protein is CSGHLQGTGEQYF. Written as DNA, the CDR3 is TGCAGCGGCCACTTGCAGGGGACGGGGGAGCAGTACTTC.

The V call is TRBV20-1, the J call TRBJ2-7; D remains unclear. CDR3 length equals 13 residues. V dropped 8 bases and J dropped 0 bases, with 14 bases sitting between them. CDR1 is DFQATT, CDR2 SNEGSKA, per germline (reference sequence). CDR3 nucleotide sequence: TGCAGTACTCCTCTGGGAAGCTCCTACGAGCAGTACTTC. Translation gives CSTPLGSSYEQYF.

This clonotype occurred many times. V gene TRBV12-3 or TRBV12-4 combines with J gene TRBJ1-1; D is possibly TRBD1 (5 bases). V lost 6 bases to trimming and J lost 9 bases, with 14 bases between them. CDR3 length: 12 amino acids. The CDR3 sequence is CASSPGGGKAFF. The CDR3 DNA reads as TGTGCCAGCAGCCCTGGGGGAGGGAAAGCTTTCTTT.

This clonotype appeared a few times. The chain has TRBV21-1 and TRBJ2-6; the table's D call, TRBD1, has no DNA check behind it. TRBV21-1 is listed as a pseudogene. This CDR3 is 15 amino acids long. The CDR3 region has the DNA TGTGCCAGCAAGAGAGCCCCGGGAGGGGCCAACGTCCTGACTTTC. This encodes CASKRAPGGANVLTF.

This clonotype was picked up many times. The CDR3 bases are TGTGCCATCAGTGCAGACCAAGAGACCCAGTACTTC. This encodes CAISADQETQYF. The chain couples TRBV10-3 to TRBJ2-5; D not resolved. CDR1 and CDR2 from the germline V gene are ENHRY and SYGVKD. The CDR3 is 12 residues long. Trimming pared 4 bases from V and 0 bases from J, leaving 3 bases between.

This clonotype was counted between two and nine times. The chain recombines TRBV7-9 with TRBJ2-7; D is possibly TRBD1 (8 bases). The CDR3 runs to 15 residues. The germline CDR1 and CDR2 sequences are SEHNR and FQNEAQ (reference sequence). V was trimmed by 5 bases and J by 3 bases, leaving 17 bases between them. CDR3 loop: CASSRTGRGYYEQYF. The CDR3 DNA is TGTGCCAGCAGCCGGACAGGGAGGGGGTACTACGAGCAGTACTTC.

This clonotype was seen ten or more times. The V and J genes are TRBV7-9 and TRBJ2-1; D is possibly TRBD2 (5 bases). This CDR3 has 14 residues. Germline V gives CDR1 SEHNR, CDR2 FQNEAQ (reference sequence). Trimming stripped 5 bases from V and 6 bases from J, with 14 bases between. The CDR3 loop reads CASSPGNAGNEQFF. For the CDR3, the DNA is TGTGCCAGCAGCCCCGGGAATGCGGGCAATGAGCAGTTCTTC.

This clonotype was seen more than once but under ten times. The rearrangement joins TRBV4-2 to TRBJ1-5; D gene unclear. Germline-derived CDR1 and CDR2 are LGHNA and YNFKEQ. V was pared by 0 bases and J by 4 bases, with 1 base between. The CDR3 totals 12 residues. The chain's CDR3 is CASSQENQPQHF. CDR3 DNA sequence: TGTGCCAGCAGCCAAGAGAATCAGCCCCAGCATTTT.

The chain employs TRBV7-8 and TRBJ2-1; D possibly corresponds to TRBD2 (6 bases). CDR3 length: 16 amino acids. The V gene's germline CDR1 is SGHVS and CDR2 FQNEAQ. The germline V and J ends were trimmed by 0 bases and 0 bases, with 9 bases remaining between them. As DNA, the CDR3 is TGTGCCAGCAGCTTAGCGCTGACTAGCTCCTACAATGAGCAGTTCTTC. It specifies CASSLALTSSYNEQFF.

In its sample, this clonotype was seen many times. The V gene is TRBV20-1, the J gene TRBJ1-1, with D perhaps matching TRBD1 (5 bases). The V and J ends lost 3 bases and 0 bases respectively, with 8 bases between them. The CDR3 loop spans 13 amino acids. The germline gives CDR1 DFQATT, CDR2 SNEGSKA (reference sequence). CDR3 sequence: CSARGVMNTEAFF. DNA for the CDR3: TGCAGTGCTAGGGGGGTCATGAACACTGAAGCTTTCTTT.